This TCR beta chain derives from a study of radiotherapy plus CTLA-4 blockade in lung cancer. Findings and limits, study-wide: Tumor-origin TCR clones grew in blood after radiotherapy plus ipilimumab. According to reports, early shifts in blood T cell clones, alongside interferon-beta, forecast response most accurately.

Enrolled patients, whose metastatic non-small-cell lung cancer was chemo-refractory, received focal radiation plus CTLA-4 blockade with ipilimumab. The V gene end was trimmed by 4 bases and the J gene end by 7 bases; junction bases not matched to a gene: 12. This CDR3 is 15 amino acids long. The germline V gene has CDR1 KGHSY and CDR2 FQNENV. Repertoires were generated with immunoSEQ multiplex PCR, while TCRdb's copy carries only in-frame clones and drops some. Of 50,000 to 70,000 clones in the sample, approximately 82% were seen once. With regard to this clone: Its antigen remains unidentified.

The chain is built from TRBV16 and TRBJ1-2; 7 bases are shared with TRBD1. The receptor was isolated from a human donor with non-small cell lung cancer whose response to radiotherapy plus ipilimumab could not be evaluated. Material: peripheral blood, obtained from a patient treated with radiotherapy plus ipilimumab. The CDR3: CASSPPGQTSGGYTF. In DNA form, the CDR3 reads TGTGCCAGCAGCCCTCCGGGACAGACTTCGGGTGGCTACACCTTC.